Detailed here is one T cell receptor (beta chain). The CDR3 is 12 residues long. The V gene's germline CDR1 is MNHEY and CDR2 SVGAGI. V lost 8 bases to trimming and J lost 6 bases; unmatched junction nucleotides: 5. Original analysis: The assay estimated nucleated cells by amplifying reference gene primers. Only in-frame clones appear in the TCRdb table, and some are missing; sequencing was by immunoSEQ multiplex PCR. The DNA gave D and trimming, while V, J and clone size come from that table. Of roughly 250,000 clones in the sample, over 65% are singletons; the top ten hold more than 2.5%. The entry originates in a study of blood T cell repertoires in COVID-19.

Sequencing used peripheral blood. This receptor was taken from an elderly woman with acute or convalescent COVID-19. The rearrangement links TRBV6-5 to TRBJ2-7, with TRBD2 matching over 9 bases. CDR3 sequence: CASGLTSGEQYF. CDR3 sequence (DNA): TGTGCCAGCGGATTGACTAGCGGCGAGCAGTACTTC.